This TCR beta chain comes out of a study of patients and donors after allogeneic stem cell transplantation. This clonotype appeared a single time. Via MiXCR, TCRdb re-called the RT-PCR reads, giving one row per CDR3 protein. The table shows a few hundred thousand distinct CDR3 sequences, with 38% occurring only once. The sequence came from a human donor who was either an allogeneic HSCT recipient or a stem cell or donor lymphocyte infusion donor (not recorded which). It is not recorded whose cells these are; they may come from a transplant donor. Sequenced: blood, either unsorted or a sorted T cell fraction (not recorded which).

CDR3 DNA sequence: TGCGCCAGCAGCCTAATAGCGCCCCCCTACAATGAGCAGTTCTTC. Its translation: CASSLIAPPYNEQFF. The chain couples TRBV5-1 to TRBJ2-1, with D maybe TRBD2 (5 bases). This CDR3 comprises 15 residues. The germline CDR1 and CDR2 sequences are SGHRS and YFSETQ. Trimming pared 4 bases from V and 2 bases from J, leaving 13 bases between.